This T cell receptor beta chain was obtained from a study of technical replicates of blood from a few donors. The CDR3 is made up of 15 amino acids. Germline-derived CDR1 and CDR2 are MRHNA and SNTAGT. Profiling relied on immunoSEQ multiplex PCR, and the TCRdb table lists in-frame clones only, not all of them. The data contain approximately 75,000 clones, 97% of them singletons. This TCR was sampled from a human donor in good health. Sequenced input: T cells isolated from PBMCs. This rearrangement joins TRBV6-4 to TRBJ1-1, with a tentative D call TRBD1 (5 bases). The CDR3 loop is CPLKEPGPMNTEAFF. The CDR3 nucleotides are TGTCCTTTAAAGGAGCCAGGGCCCATGAACACTGAAGCTTTCTTT.